These 28 T cell receptor beta chains originate from one sample sequenced in a study of molecular identifiers for immune sequencing clone quantification (dated by TCRdb to 2017 to 2018). Library construction relied on PCR. Sequencing was performed on an Illumina HiSeq 4000. Using fastp trimming at Q25 and MiXCR clonotype assembly, TCRdb reanalyzed the public sequencing data and kept in-frame beta chains. Rows are combined by CDR3 protein, so each entry shows the most common genes and DNA. A total of 60,000 to 70,000 distinct CDR3 sequences appear in this sample, less than 20% of them only once. Together, the top ten hold approximately 1.6% of the sample. Sequencing input: naive CD8+ T cells from blood, with Jurkat cell RNA spiked in. This specimen's cell subset or site label, interpreted: FACS-sorted CD8+CD4-CCR7+CD45RA+ naive T cells. The receptors were sampled from a human donor in good health. Some libraries in this study had Jurkat cell RNA spiked in.

This clonotype showed up many times. The chain carries TRBV12-3 or TRBV12-4 and TRBJ2-2; D might be TRBD1 (6 bases). CDR3 length: 12 residues. The V gene lost 4 bases and the J gene lost 6 bases, with 6 bases spanning the gap. In DNA, the CDR3 is TGTGCCAGCAGTTCAGGGGCCGGGGAGCTGTTTTTT. Amino acids: CASSSGAGELFF.

This clonotype was counted many times. V usage is TRBV29-1 and J usage is TRBJ1-1; tentative D call: TRBD1 (5 bases). Germline V gene sequence: CDR1 SQVTM, CDR2 ANQGSEA. The CDR3 consists of 12 residues. Trimming cost V 7 bases and J 7 bases, with 16 bases left between them. Written as DNA, the CDR3 is TGCAGCGGATGTTCCGAGGGGTTTGAAGCTTTCTTT. It codes for CSGCSEGFEAFF.

This clonotype was picked up many times. The V gene is TRBV30, the J gene TRBJ2-7; 8 bases match TRBD1. Losses at the gene ends were 5 bases for V and 0 bases for J; bases not matched to a gene: 3. CDR3 length: 13 amino acids. Looked up from germline, CDR1 is GTSNPN and CDR2 is SVGIG (reference sequence). The CDR3 coding sequence is TGTGCCTGGTTACAGGGGGGCTCCTACGAGCAGTACTTC. It is translated as CAWLQGGSYEQYF.

This clonotype was observed a handful of times. A much larger clone lies one base from this, so it may be a read error. The chain is built from TRBV7-6 and TRBJ2-5; possible D gene TRBD2, 6 bases. Germline V gene lookup returns CDR1 SGHVS and CDR2 FNYEAQ. The CDR3 extends over 15 amino acids. In DNA, the CDR3 is TGTGCCAGCGGCTTCGCTAGCGAATCCCAAGAGACCCAGTACTTC. This translates into CASGFASESQETQYF.

This clonotype showed up many times. The gene calls are TRBV5-4 and TRBJ2-5; 7 nucleotides align to TRBD2. In germline, CDR1 is SGHNT, CDR2 YYREEE (reference sequence). The trim removed 4 bases at V and 0 bases at J, leaving 9 bases unmatched. This CDR3 comprises 16 residues. The CDR3, as DNA: TGTGCCAGCAGCCCGCTAGCGGAACAGTACCAAGAGACCCAGTACTTC. Protein product: CASSPLAEQYQETQYF.

This clonotype was observed at least ten times. CDR3 amino acids: CSVVFANTGELFF. CDR3 DNA sequence: TGCAGCGTTGTGTTCGCGAACACCGGGGAGCTGTTTTTT. This chain links TRBV29-1 with TRBJ2-2; no definite D call. Germline assignment: CDR1 SQVTM and CDR2 ANQGSEA. Trimming stripped 4 bases from V and 0 bases from J, with 6 bases between. The CDR3 extends over 13 amino acids.

This clonotype was found a few times. The CDR3, as DNA: TGTGCCAGCAGCCCCATGACTAGCGGGGCGAACACCGGGGAGCTGTTTTTT. It codes for CASSPMTSGANTGELFF. The chain couples TRBV6-5 to TRBJ2-2; 11 bases line up with TRBD2. The CDR3 has 17 residues. J was trimmed by 0 bases and V by 6 bases; bases with no gene match: 6. Looked up from germline, CDR1 is MNHEY and CDR2 is SVGAGI.

This clonotype was seen only a few times. With a much larger clone just one base away, this may be a read error. The CDR3 sequence is CASSQRVIAESTGELFF. Written as DNA, the CDR3 is TGCGCCAGCAGCCAACGGGTAATAGCGGAAAGCACCGGGGAGCTGTTTTTT. The rearrangement links TRBV4-1 to TRBJ2-2; a possible D gene is TRBD2 (6 bases). Per germline, CDR1 MGHRA and CDR2 YSYEKL. With 2 bases removed from V and 4 bases from J, the gap between germline ends came to 17 bases. CDR3 length: 17 residues.

This clonotype showed up many times. J is TRBJ2-3 and V is TRBV11-3; 9 positions match TRBD2. V trimming: 5 bases; J trimming: 0 bases; junction bases outside the gene matches: 6. Germline loops: CDR1 SGHNT, CDR2 YENEEA. CDR3 length equals 16 residues. CDR3 region: CASSPRLAESTDTQYF. The CDR3 region has the DNA TGTGCCAGCAGCCCCCGACTAGCGGAAAGCACAGATACGCAGTATTTT.

The chain joins TRBV5-6 to TRBJ2-1; the D is unclear. The V end was cut by 3 bases, the J end by 4 bases, with 5 bases between. Per germline, CDR1 SGHDT and CDR2 YYEEEE. The CDR3 is 12 amino acids. CDR3 DNA: TGTGCCAGCAGCTCAAATTACAATGAGCAGTTCTTC. Encoded protein: CASSSNYNEQFF.

In this sample, this clonotype turned up many times. The rearrangement joins TRBV10-3 to TRBJ2-1, with a possible D match to TRBD2 (6 bases). This CDR3 region has 14 residues. The germline gives CDR1 ENHRY, CDR2 SYGVKD. Between the trimmed V and J ends, which lost 7 bases and 3 bases, there was a span of 13 bases. The CDR3 bases are TGTGCCATCAAGATAGCGGTCGTCTACAATGAGCAGTTCTTC. It translates to CAIKIAVVYNEQFF.

V gene TRBV9 combines with J gene TRBJ2-6, with D unresolved. The CDR3 is 15 residues long. Trimming took off 3 bases at V and 4 bases at J, with 11 bases between the two ends. Germline V gene data show CDR1 as SGDLS and CDR2 as YYNGEE. CDR3 bases: TGTGCCAGCAGCGAAAGGTTGTACGGGGCCAACGTCCTGACTTTC. Its protein is CASSERLYGANVLTF.

This clonotype was seen repeatedly, ten times or more. J is TRBJ2-5 and V is TRBV6-6; possibly TRBD1 or TRBD2 for D (5 bases each). The CDR3 runs 17 residues. Trimming removed 1 base from V and 1 base from J, with 16 bases in between. Germline V gene data show CDR1 as MNHNY and CDR2 as SVGAGI (reference sequence). The CDR3 loop reads CASSYFPGRDPQETQYF. The CDR3, as DNA: TGTGCCAGCAGTTACTTTCCAGGTCGGGACCCCCAAGAGACCCAGTACTTC.

This clonotype was recorded at least ten times. This chain connects TRBV27 to TRBJ1-1, with D unresolved. Trimming removed 2 bases at V and 3 bases at J, with 7 bases between. Germline V lookup: CDR1 MNHEY, CDR2 SMNVEV (reference sequence). The CDR3 runs to 13 residues. Here the CDR3 reads CASSLGSYTEAFF. Here the CDR3 DNA reads TGTGCCAGCAGTTTAGGCAGCTACACTGAAGCTTTCTTT.

The rearrangement links TRBV24-1 to TRBJ2-4, with TRBD2 identical over 9 bases. With V trimmed by 4 bases and J by 2 bases, 20 bases remained unmatched. CDR1 is KGHDR, CDR2 SFDVKD, per germline. The CDR3 runs 21 residues. The CDR3 coding sequence is TGTGCCACCAGTGAACCTAGCGGGACGGGACTAAAGATCCAGCCCAAAAACATTCAGTACTTC. Amino acid sequence: CATSEPSGTGLKIQPKNIQYF.

The gene calls are TRBV3-1 and TRBJ2-2, with D possibly matching TRBD2 (5 bases). Trimming shortened V by 0 bases and J by 6 bases, and 11 bases separated the two germline ends. There are 15 residues in the CDR3. The V gene's germline CDR1 is LGHDT and CDR2 YNNKEL (reference sequence). CDR3 loop: CASSQDHEGAGELFF. The DNA for the CDR3 is TGTGCCAGCAGCCAAGACCACGAGGGAGCCGGGGAGCTGTTTTTT.

This clonotype has at least ten counts. This chain connects TRBV12-3 or TRBV12-4 to TRBJ2-3; the match to TRBD1 covers 10 bases. Losses at the gene ends were 5 bases for V and 10 bases for J; bases not matched to a gene: 12. The CDR3 has 15 amino acids. CDR3 residues: CASSPTGGDPKAQYF. CDR3 bases: TGTGCCAGCAGTCCGACAGGGGGCGACCCAAAGGCGCAGTATTTT.

This clonotype was recorded at least ten times. V is TRBV20-1 and J is TRBJ2-7; 9 positions agree with TRBD2. V trimming: 6 bases; J trimming: 4 bases; junction bases outside the gene matches: 10. Germline V gives CDR1 DFQATT, CDR2 SNEGSKA (reference sequence). This CDR3 comprises 14 residues. This chain's CDR3 is CSATIAGDTYEQYF. The CDR3 region has the DNA TGCAGTGCAACCATAGCGGGAGATACGTACGAGCAGTACTTC.

This clonotype was recorded many times. Here the CDR3 DNA reads TGTGCCAGCAGCTTAACGGTTTTCAGTACCTACGAGCAGTACTTC. This codes for CASSLTVFSTYEQYF. The chain has TRBV7-2 and TRBJ2-7, with no clear D. The germline gives CDR1 SGHTA, CDR2 FQGNSA. This CDR3 comprises 15 residues. V lost 2 bases, J lost 2 bases, and 13 bases lay in between.

Concerning this clonotype itself: A read error is possible here, since a much larger clone lies one base away. The rearrangement links TRBV29-1 to TRBJ2-1; TRBD2 matches at 7 bases. The better agreement between TRBJ2-7 and the DNA end casts doubt on the J call. Germline CDR1 reads SQVTM; CDR2 reads ANQGSEA. The CDR3 consists of 12 residues. The CDR3, as DNA: TGCAGCGGTCTTAGCGGGTCCAATGAGCAGTACTTC. It translates to CSGLSGSNEQYF.

The CDR3 DNA reads TGTGCCAGCAGTTACTCTATCACTAGCGGGAGAGGGAGGGCAGATACGCAGTATTTT. Its protein product is CASSYSITSGRGRADTQYF. The rearrangement links TRBV6-2 or TRBV6-3 to TRBJ2-3; 11 nucleotides match TRBD2. CDR3 length: 19 residues. V lost 0 bases, J lost 4 bases, and 12 bases stayed unmatched. CDR1 is MNHEY and CDR2 is SVGEGT in the germline V gene.

Note on this clonotype: One junction end does not reproduce the germline sequence, and a read error may be involved. The genes are TRBV11-2 and TRBJ2-3, with TRBD2 matching 10 bases. CDR3 length equals 16 residues. Germline CDR1 is SGHAT and CDR2 is FQNNGV. The CDR3 DNA sequence: TGTGCCGGCAGCACGACCGGGACTAGCGACGGAGATACGCAGTATTTT. It codes for CAGSTTGTSDGDTQYF.

The sample holds many counts of this clonotype. V and J are TRBV7-8 and TRBJ1-1, with D tentatively TRBD1 (6 bases). Trimming cost V 7 bases and J 1 base, with 16 bases left between them. Germline loops: CDR1 SGHVS, CDR2 FQNEAQ. The CDR3 loop spans 15 amino acids. This CDR3 is CASIPAGTKNTEAFF. The CDR3 nucleotides read TGTGCCAGCATTCCAGCTGGGACAAAGAACACTGAAGCTTTCTTT.

This clonotype was detected ten times or more. The genes are TRBV9 and TRBJ1-4; D possibly corresponds to TRBD1 (5 bases). The CDR3 length is 15 residues. CDR1 and CDR2 (germline): SGDLS, YYNGEE. The germline V and J ends were trimmed by 1 base and 3 bases, with 10 bases remaining between them. This CDR3 reads CASSVWAGPNEKLFF. The CDR3 region has the DNA TGTGCCAGCAGCGTATGGGCAGGGCCTAATGAAAAACTGTTTTTT.

This clonotype was counted at least ten times. The CDR3 sequence is CAAINRGRAFNYGYTF. CDR3 coding DNA: TGTGCCGCCATAAACCGGGGGCGAGCTTTTAACTATGGCTACACCTTC. The genes are TRBV6-2 or TRBV6-3 and TRBJ1-2, with D possibly matching TRBD1 (6 bases). The CDR3 sequence is 16 residues long. V lost 11 bases to trimming and J lost 1 base, with 23 bases between them. CDR1 MNHEY and CDR2 SVGEGT come from the germline V gene.

The chain is built from TRBV14 and TRBJ2-2; D is unresolved. Per germline, CDR1 SGHDN and CDR2 FVKESK. This CDR3 is built from 15 residues. V was clipped by 2 bases and J by 6 bases, with 13 bases between them. CDR3 in DNA: TGTGCCAGCAGCCAATTGATTTTTTCCCCCGGGGAGCTGTTTTTT. It codes for CASSQLIFSPGELFF. Drawing the rest from reference TRBV14 and TRBJ2-2, the complete variable domain is EAGVTQFPSHSVIEKGQTVTLRCDPISGHDNLYWYRRVMGKEIKFLLHFVKESKQDESGMPNNRFLAERTGGTYSTLKVQPAELEDSGVYFCASSQLIFSPGELFFGEGSRLTVL.

V gene TRBV29-1 combines with J gene TRBJ2-1; 7 nucleotides line up with TRBD2. Germline trimming cut 5 bases from V and 6 bases from J; bases unmatched to any gene: 19. The CDR3 is 17 amino acids. CDR1 and CDR2 (germline): SQVTM, ANQGSEA. In DNA form, the CDR3 reads TGCAGCGTTTACAGAGCGGGAAGGGCAAGACCATTCAATGAGCAGTTCTTC. Translating gives CSVYRAGRARPFNEQFF.

There are a few counts of this clonotype. The chain carries TRBV24-1 and TRBJ2-2; 8 bases match TRBD2. This CDR3 spans 18 amino acids. CDR1 KGHDR and CDR2 SFDVKD come from the germline V gene. With 3 bases clipped from V and 2 bases from J, the junction kept 10 bases outside the gene matches. In DNA, the CDR3 is TGTGCCACCAGTGATCTCGGGGGGGGAAGGGCCAACACCGGGGAGCTGTTTTTT. Translating gives CATSDLGGGRANTGELFF.